The present entry profiles one T cell receptor (beta chain) with its context. No cognate antigen has been identified for it. It has no much larger one-base neighbor in the sample; base qualities were not kept. Peripheral blood CD8+ and CD4+ T cells from healthy donors, Susac syndrome patients and multiple sclerosis patients were profiled by high-throughput TCR beta sequencing. Multiple sclerosis controls were treatment-naive patients with stable or active relapsing-remitting disease fulfilling revised McDonald criteria. Bulk CD8+ and CD4+ T cells were purified by magnetic negative isolation, while CD8+ TEMRA cells were enriched using FACS. Blood was drawn into EDTA tubes, processed within 24 hours, and PBMCs were isolated by density gradient centrifugation. PBMCs intended for TCR sequencing were cryopreserved in liquid nitrogen and thawed later in a water bath at 37 degrees C. The sorted or isolated CD4+, CD8+ and CD8+ TEMRA cells reached a purity of at least 90%.

The entry originates in a study of CD8 T cells in Susac syndrome (dated by TCRdb to the late 2010s). Regarding the complete study: Whether CD8+ T cell activation and differentiation in Susac syndrome was antigen driven was tested using repertoire sequencing. Findings and caveats that apply to the study as a whole: The number of individuals in the TCR sequencing and HLA analysis was acknowledged as relatively small.

At the junction V is shortened by 5 bases and J by 7 bases; bases outside the gene matches: 13. From the germline V gene (reference sequence), CDR1 is SEHNR and CDR2 is FQNEAQ. The CDR3 has 16 amino acids, counting the end cysteine and phenylalanine. Only the CDR3 DNA stays, 48 bases, in frame from base 1. RNA was extracted using the RNeasy kit, and about 0.5 to 1 ug of the RNA was reverse transcribed with random hexamers. TCR beta CDR3 regions were amplified with the immunoSEQ multiplex PCR assay covering 54 Vbeta and 13 Jbeta segments. Bias from PCR amplification was corrected by using a synthetic template baseline for primer optimization and for computational correction. Regarding the original processing steps: Reads were annotated to V, D and J genes according to IMGT and were analyzed with immunoSEQ Analyzer, with only productive sequences retained. Clonality was calculated as one minus the Shannon entropy normalized by log2 of the number of productive unique sequences. For each patient and control, public and private clones were evaluated within the 100 most prevalent clones. Clones were defined as Susac-specific if absent from the healthy and MS cohorts, from roughly 1,100 published viral clones and from other ImmuneACCESS disease sequences. In TCRdb, the public reads were trimmed at Q25 with fastp and aligned with MiXCR, with productive beta chains retained. Identical CDR3 proteins give one entry, which carries the most common genes and DNA. The V and J calls and clone size are TCRdb's, not the authors'. The sample has 200,000 or so distinct CDR3 sequences on record, around 95% of them singletons. The ten largest clones represent approximately 0.1% of the sample.

Sequences were obtained from CD4+ T cells from PBMCs. The source is a human donor with multiple sclerosis. The chain links TRBV7-9 with TRBJ2-1, and TRBD1 matches 8 of the central bases. Read as DNA, the sequence is TGTGCCAGCAGCCCTCTGAACAGGGGGAGAGGGAATGAGCAGTTCTTC. Its coded protein is CASSPLNRGRGNEQFF.